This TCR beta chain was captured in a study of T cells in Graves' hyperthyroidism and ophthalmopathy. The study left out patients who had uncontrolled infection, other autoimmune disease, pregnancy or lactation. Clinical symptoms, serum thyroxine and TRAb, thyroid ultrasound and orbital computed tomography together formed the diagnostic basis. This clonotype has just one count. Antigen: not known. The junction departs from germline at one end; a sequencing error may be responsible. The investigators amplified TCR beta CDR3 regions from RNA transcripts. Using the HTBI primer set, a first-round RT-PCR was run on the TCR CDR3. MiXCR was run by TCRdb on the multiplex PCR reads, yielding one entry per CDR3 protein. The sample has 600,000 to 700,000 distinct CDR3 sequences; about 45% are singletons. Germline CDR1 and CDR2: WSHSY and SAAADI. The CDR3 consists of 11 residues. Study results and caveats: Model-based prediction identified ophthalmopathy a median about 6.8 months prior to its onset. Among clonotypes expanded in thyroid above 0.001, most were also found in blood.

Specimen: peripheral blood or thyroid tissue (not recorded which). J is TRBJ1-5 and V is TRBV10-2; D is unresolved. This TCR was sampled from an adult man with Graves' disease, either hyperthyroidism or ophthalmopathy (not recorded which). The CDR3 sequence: CVSSEGQPQHF. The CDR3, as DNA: TGCGTCAGCAGTGAAGGGCAGCCCCAGCATTTT.